These 16 T cell receptor beta chains share one sample of origin, sequenced in a study of T cells after yellow fever vaccination. MiXCR, run by TCRdb on the 5' RACE reads, gives a single entry per CDR3 protein. The sample holds fewer than 400,000 distinct CDR3 sequences, around 10% seen once. The sequencing used CD4+ T cells sorted from PBMCs, collected 45 days after the yellow fever booster vaccination. The source of these receptors is a young man who received the YFV17D yellow fever vaccine.

Ten or more counts support this clonotype. This sequence joins TRBV4-3 and TRBJ2-1; 8 nucleotides line up with TRBD2. Germline values: CDR1 LGHNA, CDR2 YSLEER. The CDR3 contains 17 residues. V lost 0 bases to trimming and J lost 6 bases; unmatched junction nucleotides: 10. The chain's CDR3 is CASSQDPLRGGGNEQFF. CDR3 DNA: TGCGCCAGCAGCCAAGATCCCCTACGGGGGGGGGGCAATGAGCAGTTCTTC.

The J gene is TRBJ1-1, the V gene TRBV7-2; TRBD1 is a possible D gene (5 bases). The CDR3 covers 15 residues. The V gene's germline CDR1 is SGHTA and CDR2 FQGNSA. V dropped 5 bases and J dropped 5 bases, with 18 bases sitting between them. For the CDR3, the DNA is TGTGCCAGCAGCCCACATCAGGGAGTCAGGACTGAAGCTTTCTTT. It codes for CASSPHQGVRTEAFF.

V gene TRBV29-1 combines with J gene TRBJ2-3, with D possibly being TRBD1 (6 bases). The CDR3 has 14 amino acids. Germline assignment: CDR1 SQVTM and CDR2 ANQGSEA. V was cut by 6 bases and J by 2 bases, with 15 bases left in between. CDR3 protein: CSVGQPSLTDTQYF. The CDR3 region has the DNA TGCAGCGTCGGACAGCCAAGTCTCACAGATACGCAGTATTTT.

There are a few counts of this clonotype. V is TRBV6-4 and J is TRBJ1-5, with 8 positions matching TRBD1. The V segment lost 6 bases and the J segment 3 bases; nucleotides outside the gene matches: 16. Germline assignment: CDR1 MRHNA and CDR2 SNTAGT. This CDR3 spans 18 amino acids. For the CDR3, the DNA is TGTGCCAGCAGAGCGGCCCCCCGGGACAGGATCCTCAATCAGCCCCAGCATTTT. Its protein product is CASRAAPRDRILNQPQHF.

This chain joins TRBV5-4 and TRBJ2-1; tentatively, D is TRBD2 (6 bases). The germline gives CDR1 SGHNT, CDR2 YYREEE (reference sequence). Trimming shortened V by 1 base and J by 5 bases, and 13 bases separated the two germline ends. The CDR3 sequence is 15 residues long. CDR3 nucleotide sequence: TGTGCCAGCAGCTTGATCGGGACTTACGACAATGAGCAGTTCTTC. Translation: CASSLIGTYDNEQFF.

This clonotype has ten or more counts. The chain links TRBV29-1 to TRBJ2-2; D remains ambiguous. The V gene's germline CDR1 is SQVTM and CDR2 ANQGSEA. V was pared by 0 bases and J by 7 bases, with 12 bases between. This CDR3 spans 14 amino acids. The CDR3 region has the DNA TGCAGCGTTGAAGATCGGGCGGCGGTCGGGGAGCTGTTTTTT. Its translation is CSVEDRAAVGELFF.

The J gene is TRBJ1-4, the V gene TRBV7-9; D perhaps matches TRBD1 (6 bases). Trimming took 3 bases from V and 7 from J, leaving 15 bases between them. CDR1 is SEHNR, CDR2 FQNEAQ, per germline (reference sequence). The CDR3 has 15 residues. CDR3: CASSFISGGREKLFF. CDR3 bases: TGTGCCAGCAGCTTTATTTCGGGGGGCCGTGAAAAACTGTTTTTT.

The chain's CDR3 is CAWSVPPGVQYF. Written as DNA, the CDR3 is TGTGCCTGGAGTGTGCCCCCGGGGGTGCAGTATTTT. The chain recombines TRBV30 with TRBJ2-3, with D possibly being TRBD2 (6 bases). This CDR3 region has 12 residues. The ends were cut back, 0 bases at V and 11 bases at J, with 12 bases in the middle. Looked up from germline, CDR1 is GTSNPN and CDR2 is SVGIG (reference sequence).

There are many counts of this clonotype. The chain employs TRBV12-3 or TRBV12-4 and TRBJ1-1; possibly TRBD1 for D (6 bases). The CDR3 length is 12 residues. V was clipped by 1 base and J by 11 bases, with 11 bases between them. The CDR3 loop is CASSLVAGEAFF. For the CDR3, the DNA is TGTGCCAGCAGTTTAGTAGCAGGGGAGGCTTTCTTT.

This clonotype was seen repeatedly, ten times or more. The V call is TRBV7-2, the J call TRBJ2-7; D gene ambiguous. The CDR3 loop spans 15 amino acids. Looked up from germline, CDR1 is SGHTA and CDR2 is FQGNSA. Trimming pared 1 base from V and 2 bases from J, leaving 12 bases between. DNA for the CDR3: TGTGCCAGCAGCTTAGGCGCCGCGGTTCCCTACGAGCAGTACTTC. As protein: CASSLGAAVPYEQYF.

The sample holds many counts of this clonotype. The V gene is TRBV20-1, the J gene TRBJ2-5, with D unclear. The CDR3 covers 14 residues. Between the trimmed V and J ends, which lost 7 bases and 5 bases, there was a span of 20 bases. In germline, CDR1 is DFQATT, CDR2 SNEGSKA (reference sequence). CDR3 in amino acids: CSVSDGRRTETQYF. CDR3 nucleotide sequence: TGCAGTGTATCCGACGGCCGGAGAACGGAGACCCAGTACTTC.

Only a few counts were recorded for this clonotype. The chain links TRBV6-2 or TRBV6-3 to TRBJ1-2; the D gene is possibly TRBD1 (6 bases). Germline CDR1 and CDR2: MNHEY and SVGEGT. This CDR3 has 12 amino acids. The ends were cut back, 5 bases at V and 7 bases at J, with 11 bases in the middle. CDR3 bases: TGTGCCAGCAGTCTACAGGGATTTGGCTACACCTTC. It yields the protein CASSLQGFGYTF.

This clonotype was seen more than once but under ten times. The chain carries TRBV2 and TRBJ1-6; the D gene is possibly TRBD1 (6 bases). Trimming shortened V by 4 bases and J by 8 bases, and 12 bases separated the two germline ends. This CDR3 is built from 14 residues. Germline assignment: CDR1 SNHLY and CDR2 FYNNEI. This chain's CDR3 is CASSVGWGHSPLHF. The CDR3 DNA reads TGTGCCAGCAGTGTCGGGTGGGGGCATTCACCCCTCCACTTT.

This clonotype was recorded once. The chain recombines TRBV7-9 with TRBJ2-5; TRBD1 matches 9 bases. The V segment lost 4 bases and the J segment 5 bases; nucleotides outside the gene matches: 11. The CDR3 has 16 residues. CDR1 is SEHNR, CDR2 FQNEAQ, per germline (reference sequence). CDR3 loop: CASSSGTGLLLETQYF. Written as DNA, the CDR3 is TGTGCCAGCAGCTCCGGGACAGGGCTCCTTCTGGAGACCCAGTACTTC.

This clonotype was seen many times. The gene calls are TRBV11-2 and TRBJ1-1, with D hard to call. This CDR3 has 14 amino acids. V was pared by 0 bases and J by 1 base, with 6 bases between. Germline CDR1 SGHAT, CDR2 FQNNGV. CDR3 DNA: TGTGCCAGCAGCTTAGAGGGTAAGAACACTGAAGCTTTCTTT. This translates into CASSLEGKNTEAFF.

This clonotype appeared many times. This sequence joins TRBV5-1 and TRBJ1-1; 10 bases fit TRBD1. The germline V gene has CDR1 SGHRS and CDR2 YFSETQ. This CDR3 comprises 15 residues. The V segment lost 4 bases and the J segment 5 bases; nucleotides outside the gene matches: 8. CDR3 nucleotides: TGCGCCAGCAGCGACCCGCCGGGACAGGGGACTGAAGCTTTCTTT. Its protein product is CASSDPPGQGTEAFF.